The rows below give T cell receptor beta chains drawn from one sample of a study of multiple sclerosis patients with progressive multifocal leukoencephalopathy. Clones were sequenced by immunoSEQ multiplex PCR, and TCRdb holds only the in-frame ones, with some missing. Among 25,000 to 30,000 clones listed, around 90% were seen once. The specimen comprised PBMCs, sampled from a patient treated with natalizumab. These receptors all stem from a human donor with multiple sclerosis. Each CDR3 is given with its conserved first and last residue. The D gene is left open where the match is weak. Size is stated for part of the rows, as once, few or many counts, or as a class when the clone is expanded.

clone_size: few
d_call: TRBD1
j_call: TRBJ1-3
v_call: TRBV4-3
cdr3_nt: TGCGCCAGCAGCCAAGAAGGACAGGGAGTACACACCATATATTTT
cdr3_aa: CASSQEGQGVHTIYF

clone_size: .
d_call: TRBD1
j_call: TRBJ2-1
v_call: TRBV7-9
cdr3_nt: TGTGCCAGCAGCTCAGAGACAGGGTCCTACAATGAGCAGTTCTTC
cdr3_aa: CASSSETGSYNEQFF

clone_size: .
d_call: .
j_call: TRBJ2-7
v_call: TRBV15
cdr3_nt: TGTGCCACCAGCCCCGGGCAGGAGTGGTACGAGCAGTACTTC
cdr3_aa: CATSPGQEWYEQYF

clone_size: .
d_call: TRBD1
j_call: TRBJ1-6
v_call: TRBV5-1
cdr3_nt: TGCGCCAGCAGCTTAGGGACAGGGGGCTCGTTGTCCCGGGGTAATTCACCCCTCCACTTT
cdr3_aa: CASSLGTGGSLSRGNSPLHF

clone_size: .
d_call: TRBD2
j_call: TRBJ2-7
v_call: TRBV29-1
cdr3_nt: TGCAGCGTTGAGGGGACTAGCGGGGGGAACTCCTACGAGCAGTACTTC
cdr3_aa: CSVEGTSGGNSYEQYF

clone_size: .
d_call: TRBD1
j_call: TRBJ1-1
v_call: TRBV6-5
cdr3_nt: TGTGCCAGCAGGACAGGGGGGTTAGAAGCTTTCTTT
cdr3_aa: CASRTGGLEAFF

clone_size: .
d_call: TRBD1
j_call: TRBJ1-1
v_call: TRBV7-9
cdr3_nt: TGTGCCAGCAGCTTAACTTCGACAGGGCCGTACACTGAAGCTTTCTTT
cdr3_aa: CASSLTSTGPYTEAFF

clone_size: .
d_call: .
j_call: TRBJ1-2
v_call: TRBV19
cdr3_nt: TGTGCCAGTAGCCAGTCCGGCAGGGATCATAGGATCGGCTACACCTTC
cdr3_aa: CASSQSGRDHRIGYTF

clone_size: .
d_call: .
j_call: TRBJ2-7
v_call: TRBV5-1
cdr3_nt: TGCGCCAGCAGCTTCCTGGCCTGGCCCGCCGCTGGGCAGTACTTC
cdr3_aa: CASSFLAWPAAGQYF

clone_size: .
d_call: .
j_call: TRBJ2-7
v_call: TRBV7-2
cdr3_nt: TGTGCCAGCAGCTTATGGGAATTTACCTACGAGCAGTACTTC
cdr3_aa: CASSLWEFTYEQYF

clone_size: .
d_call: TRBD2
j_call: TRBJ2-4
v_call: TRBV6-1
cdr3_nt: TGTGCCAGCAGTGAAGGTACTAGCGGGGGCCTTTTC
cdr3_aa: CASSEGTSGGLF

clone_size: .
d_call: .
j_call: TRBJ1-2
v_call: TRBV6-5
cdr3_nt: TGTGCCAGCAGTACCCGTGGCAGCCGGTATGGCTACACCTTC
cdr3_aa: CASSTRGSRYGYTF

clone_size: .
d_call: .
j_call: TRBJ2-5
v_call: TRBV6-5
cdr3_nt: TGTGCCAGCAGTTACCGGTGCGAAGGGGGGGAGACCCAGTACTTC
cdr3_aa: CASSYRCEGGETQYF

clone_size: .
d_call: .
j_call: TRBJ2-5
v_call: TRBV18
cdr3_nt: TGTGCCAGCTCGGAGTGGGCTCAAGAGACCCAGTACTTC
cdr3_aa: CASSEWAQETQYF

clone_size: .
d_call: TRBD1
j_call: TRBJ2-2
v_call: TRBV27
cdr3_nt: TGTGCCAGCAGCAGAGACAGGGTGCGAACCGGGGAGCTGTTTTTT
cdr3_aa: CASSRDRVRTGELFF

clone_size: .
d_call: TRBD1
j_call: TRBJ1-2
v_call: TRBV10-3
cdr3_nt: TGTGCCATCAGTGAGTCAGGGGGCGCAGGCTATGGCTACACCTTC
cdr3_aa: CAISESGGAGYGYTF

clone_size: .
d_call: TRBD1
j_call: TRBJ1-6
v_call: TRBV30
cdr3_nt: TGTGCCTGGAGTCCTTACGCGGGACAGTATAATTCACCCCTCCACTTT
cdr3_aa: CAWSPYAGQYNSPLHF

clone_size: once
d_call: TRBD2
j_call: TRBJ2-1
v_call: TRBV19
cdr3_nt: TGTGCCAGTAGTCTAATGGGACTAGCGACGCGCTACAATGAGCAGTTCTTC
cdr3_aa: CASSLMGLATRYNEQFF

clone_size: .
d_call: .
j_call: TRBJ2-1
v_call: TRBV7-3
cdr3_nt: TGTGCCAGCAGCTTAGTAAGTGGTGGTAGCCCGACCGCTACTTACAATGAGCAGTTCTTC
cdr3_aa: CASSLVSGGSPTATYNEQFF

clone_size: .
d_call: .
j_call: TRBJ2-7
v_call: TRBV11-2
cdr3_nt: TGTGCCAGCAGCTTAGAAGGTCCGTCGGTTTACGAGCAGTACTTC
cdr3_aa: CASSLEGPSVYEQYF